These 20 T cell receptor beta chains were all obtained from the same sample, sequenced in a study of response to subunit inactivated influenza vaccine. Each CDR3 protein is one row after TCRdb ran MiXCR on the RT-PCR reads. The sample includes 450,000 to 600,000 distinct CDR3 sequences, 16% of them seen just once. Sample: CD4+ T cells sorted from PBMCs, taken around 2 years after vaccination. Receptors originate from a man aged 50-75 years who received an inactivated influenza vaccine.

This sequence joins TRBV6-2 or TRBV6-3 and TRBJ2-5; D is uncertain. The CDR3 consists of 15 residues. With 2 bases removed from V and 9 bases from J, the gap between germline ends came to 19 bases. The germline CDR1 and CDR2 sequences are MNHEY and SVGEGT. In DNA form, the CDR3 reads TGTGCCAGCAGTTACGGGCGGAGTCTAGGAAGGGCCCAGTACTTC. Translation: CASSYGRSLGRAQYF.

The chain links TRBV20-1 to TRBJ2-1, with D perhaps given as TRBD1 or TRBD2 (5 bases each). Germline CDR1 reads DFQATT; CDR2 reads SNEGSKA (reference sequence). Trimming pared 6 bases from V and 0 bases from J, leaving 9 bases between. This CDR3 comprises 13 residues. Here the CDR3 DNA reads TGCAGTGCCCCAGGGACCTCCTACAATGAGCAGTTCTTC. Translating gives CSAPGTSYNEQFF.

CDR3 in amino acids: CASSWGPGGRNQPQHF. CDR3 in DNA: TGTGCCAGCAGCTGGGGACCCGGGGGACGCAATCAGCCCCAGCATTTT. The chain has TRBV5-6 and TRBJ1-5; possible D gene TRBD1, 5 bases. The germline V gene encodes CDR1 SGHDT and CDR2 YYEEEE. The CDR3 consists of 16 residues. Between the trimmed V and J ends, which lost 3 bases and 2 bases, there was a span of 15 bases.

This clonotype was found many times. The CDR3 DNA reads TGTGCCAGTAGTGACTCCGGGGAAGGGCAGTACTTC. Translating it yields CASSDSGEGQYF. The V call is TRBV19, the J call TRBJ2-7; tentatively, D is TRBD2 (5 bases). The CDR3 consists of 12 residues. V lost 5 bases and J 9 bases, leaving 14 bases between the germline ends. Germline lookup yields CDR1 LNHDA and CDR2 SQIVND (reference sequence).

The V call is TRBV7-2, the J call TRBJ2-7; TRBD2 matches at 11 bases. V lost 8 bases to trimming and J lost 6 bases; unmatched junction nucleotides: 9. The germline gives CDR1 SGHTA, CDR2 FQGNSA. This CDR3 has 14 residues. The CDR3 coding sequence is TGTGCCAGCCGATTAACTAGCGGGAGTGGCGAGCAGTACTTC. This sequence encodes CASRLTSGSGEQYF.

V gene TRBV24-1 combines with J gene TRBJ1-1; D is unresolved. With 7 bases removed from V and 1 base from J, the gap between germline ends came to 12 bases. The CDR3 totals 14 residues. Germline CDR1 KGHDR, CDR2 SFDVKD. DNA of the CDR3: TGTGCCACCAGGGGTTATCGGGGGAACACTGAAGCTTTCTTT. Its protein product is CATRGYRGNTEAFF.

CDR3 bases: TGTGCCAGCAGCCCCGACGGAGGGGGTGAGCAGTTCTTC. This encodes CASSPDGGGEQFF. This chain joins TRBV7-3 and TRBJ2-1; D could derive from TRBD1 or TRBD2 (6 bases each). In germline, CDR1 is SGHTA, CDR2 FQGTGA. The CDR3 has 13 amino acids. V dropped 5 bases and J dropped 9 bases, with 14 bases sitting between them.

V and J are TRBV7-9 and TRBJ2-1, with D perhaps matching TRBD2 (6 bases). The CDR3 extends over 14 amino acids. Trimming took off 0 bases at V and 12 bases at J, with 15 bases between the two ends. CDR1 and CDR2 (germline): SEHNR, FQNEAQ (reference sequence). CDR3 coding DNA: TGTGCCAGCAGCTTAGCCGTTGACGGGAGAGGGCAGTTCTTC. It yields the protein CASSLAVDGRGQFF.

The chain combines TRBV7-2 with TRBJ2-5, with 11 bases fitting TRBD2. CDR3 length equals 15 residues. The trim removed 5 bases at V and 2 bases at J, leaving 4 bases unmatched. The germline gives CDR1 SGHTA, CDR2 FQGNSA. The CDR3 protein is CASSPLAGGQETQYF. The DNA for the CDR3 is TGTGCCAGCAGCCCTCTAGCGGGGGGTCAAGAGACCCAGTACTTC.

This chain joins TRBV20-1 and TRBJ2-3, with 10 bases matching TRBD2. From germline, CDR1 is DFQATT and CDR2 SNEGSKA (reference sequence). CDR3 length: 15 amino acids. Trimming took 4 bases from V and 4 from J; bases not matched to a gene: 8. In nucleotides, the CDR3 is TGCAGTGCTAACCGAGCGGGGGGGGCGGCAGATACGCAGTATTTT. Its translation is CSANRAGGAADTQYF.

CDR3 loop: CASSGQSGGVETQYF. The CDR3 DNA is TGTGCCAGCAGCGGCCAATCAGGGGGCGTGGAGACCCAGTACTTC. The chain combines TRBV7-9 with TRBJ2-5; the match to TRBD1 covers 8 bases. Per the germline V gene, CDR1 is SEHNR and CDR2 is FQNEAQ (reference sequence). J gave up 5 bases and V 5 bases, and 10 bases lay outside the gene matches. The CDR3 consists of 15 residues.

As DNA, the CDR3 is TGCAGTGCCTCTCTAACGACCCGGGGGCCGAGGGAGACCCAGTACTTC. This codes for CSASLTTRGPRETQYF. The chain couples TRBV20-1 to TRBJ2-5; D might be TRBD1 or TRBD2, each matching 6 bases. V was cut by 6 bases and J by 5 bases, with 25 bases left in between. This CDR3 has 16 amino acids. The germline CDR1 and CDR2 sequences are DFQATT and SNEGSKA (reference sequence).

The gene calls are TRBV7-9 and TRBJ1-4, with TRBD1 matching 8 bases. V gave up 6 bases and J gave up 4 bases; unmatched junction bases: 7. From germline, CDR1 is SEHNR and CDR2 FQNEAQ (reference sequence). This CDR3 has 15 amino acids. The CDR3 spells CASSRGQAINEKLFF. The CDR3 DNA sequence: TGTGCCAGCAGTCGGGGACAGGCGATTAATGAAAAACTGTTTTTT.

This clonotype was counted a few times. This chain links TRBV20-1 with TRBJ2-3; 12 bases fit TRBD2. The J segment lost 3 bases and the V segment lost 0 bases, leaving 7 bases of the junction unmatched. The CDR3 has 17 residues. Per the germline V gene, CDR1 is DFQATT and CDR2 is SNEGSKA (reference sequence). For the CDR3, the DNA is TGCAGTGCTAGAGATATAGGACTAGCGGGGACTACAGATACGCAGTATTTT. This translates into CSARDIGLAGTTDTQYF.

CDR3 nucleotide sequence: TGCAGCGTTGGGACCTCTAGCGGGAGGAGCACAGATACGCAGTATTTT. It specifies CSVGTSSGRSTDTQYF. The chain is built from TRBV29-1 and TRBJ2-3; 11 bases line up with TRBD2. This CDR3 has 16 residues. Germline assignment: CDR1 SQVTM and CDR2 ANQGSEA. After removal of 4 bases from V and 0 bases from J, the junction contained 6 bases not matched to a gene.

The rearrangement joins TRBV4-2 to TRBJ2-1; D may be TRBD2 (6 bases). CDR1 LGHNA and CDR2 YNFKEQ come from the germline V gene. This CDR3 comprises 14 residues. Between the trimmed V and J ends, which lost 1 base and 9 bases, there was a span of 13 bases. CDR3 bases: TGTGCCAGCAGCCAAGGGACTAATCGGGGTGAGCAGTTCTTC. Its translation: CASSQGTNRGEQFF.

This clonotype was seen a few times. The V call is TRBV20-1, the J call TRBJ2-7, with 9 positions matching TRBD2. The CDR3 is 15 residues long. Germline assignment: CDR1 DFQATT and CDR2 SNEGSKA (reference sequence). V was clipped by 2 bases and J by 5 bases; unmatched bases: 10. The CDR3 protein is CSARPPAGGPHEQYF. The CDR3 nucleotides read TGCAGTGCTAGACCCCCCGCGGGAGGGCCGCACGAGCAGTACTTC.

Written as DNA, the CDR3 is TGCGCCAGCAGACCGACAGCGGGAGTCCTTACGCATGAGCAGTTCTTC. Translating gives CASRPTAGVLTHEQFF. This sequence joins TRBV4-3 and TRBJ2-1; 8 positions agree with TRBD2. Germline trimming cut 6 bases from V and 8 bases from J; bases unmatched to any gene: 15. CDR1 is LGHNA, CDR2 YSLEER, per germline. The CDR3 is 16 residues long.

This clonotype was counted a few times. The genes are TRBV12-3 or TRBV12-4 and TRBJ2-3; 8 nucleotides line up with TRBD1. V gave up 1 base and J gave up 4 bases; unmatched junction bases: 10. CDR3 length: 17 amino acids. The CDR3 region has the DNA TGTGCCAGCAGTTTAGGTGTGACAGGGGATGGCGCAGATACGCAGTATTTT. Translation gives CASSLGVTGDGADTQYF.

The table lists this clonotype with a few counts. The chain employs TRBV20-1 and TRBJ2-1; TRBD2 matches at 11 bases. Germline CDR1 is DFQATT and CDR2 is SNEGSKA (reference sequence). The V gene end was trimmed by 5 bases and the J gene end by 7 bases; junction bases not matched to a gene: 4. The CDR3 consists of 13 residues. CDR3 residues: CSAPTSGRNEQFF. CDR3 bases: TGCAGTGCTCCTACTAGCGGGAGAAATGAGCAGTTCTTC.